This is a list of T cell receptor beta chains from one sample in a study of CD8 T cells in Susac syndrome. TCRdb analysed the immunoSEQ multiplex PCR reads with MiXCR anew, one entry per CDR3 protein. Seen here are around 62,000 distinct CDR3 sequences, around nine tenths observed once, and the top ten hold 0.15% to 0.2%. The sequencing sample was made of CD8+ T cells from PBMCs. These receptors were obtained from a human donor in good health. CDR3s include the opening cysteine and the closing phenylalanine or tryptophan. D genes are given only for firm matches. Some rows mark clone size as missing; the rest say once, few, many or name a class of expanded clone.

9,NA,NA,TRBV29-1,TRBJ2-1,TGCAGCGTTGGTTCTGAGCAGTTCTTC,CSVGSEQFF
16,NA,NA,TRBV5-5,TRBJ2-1,TGTGCCAGCAGCTTTCTCCCGCGGGGGCGCTACAATGAGCAGTTCTTC,CASSFLPRGRYNEQFF
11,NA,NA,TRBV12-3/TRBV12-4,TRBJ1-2,TGTGCCAGCAGAACAGAATATGGCTACACCTTC,CASRTEYGYTF
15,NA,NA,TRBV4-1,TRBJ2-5,TGCGCCAGCAGCCAAGAGTACTCTATCCAAGAGACCCAGTACTTC,CASSQEYSIQETQYF
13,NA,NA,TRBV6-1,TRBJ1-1,TGTGCCAGCAGTGATACCGTCGGCACTGAAGCTTTCTTT,CASSDTVGTEAFF
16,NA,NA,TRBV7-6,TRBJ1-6,TGTGCCAGCAGCCTTGAAAATCGACCTTATAATTCACCCCTCCACTTT,CASSLENRPYNSPLHF
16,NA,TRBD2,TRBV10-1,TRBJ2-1,TGCGCCAGCAGTGAGTCGATTCTAGCGGGAGGCGATGAGCAGTTCTTC,CASSESILAGGDEQFF
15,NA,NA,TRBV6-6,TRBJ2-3,TGTGCCAGCAGTTACGAGATGGGGGCCGCAGATACGCAGTATTTT,CASSYEMGAADTQYF
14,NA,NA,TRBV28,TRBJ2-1,TGTGCCAGCAGTCAGAGTACGTGGTACAATGAGCAGTTCTTC,CASSQSTWYNEQFF
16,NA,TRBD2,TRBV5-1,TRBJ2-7,TGCGCCAGCAGCTTGGGACTAGCGGGGGGCTCCTACGAGCAGTACTTC,CASSLGLAGGSYEQYF
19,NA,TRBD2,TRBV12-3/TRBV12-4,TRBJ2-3,TGTGCCAGCAGTATAAACCCGACGAAGCGGGGGGAATACACAGATACGCAGTATTTT,CASSINPTKRGEYTDTQYF
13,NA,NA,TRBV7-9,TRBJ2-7,TGTGCCAGCGAGAGCTTCCCCTCCTACGAGCAGTACTTC,CASESFPSYEQYF
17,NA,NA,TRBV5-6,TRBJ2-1,TGTGCCAGCAGCGATACCTACACGGGACGTCTCTACAATGAGCAGTTCTTC,CASSDTYTGRLYNEQFF
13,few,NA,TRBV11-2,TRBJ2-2,TGTGCCAGCAGCTTGGACAGTACCGGGGAGCTGTTTTTT,CASSLDSTGELFF
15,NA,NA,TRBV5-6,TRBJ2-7,TGTGCCAGCAGCTCATACAGGGAAGAGGCCTACGAGCAGTACTTC,CASSSYREEAYEQYF
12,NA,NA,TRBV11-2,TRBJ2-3,TGTGCCAGCAGCCACGGGGTTGATACGCAGTATTTT,CASSHGVDTQYF
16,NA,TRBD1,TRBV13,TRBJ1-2,TGTGCCAGCGGGAACCCGGGGACAGGGGGACACTATGGCTACACTTTC,CASGNPGTGGHYGYTF
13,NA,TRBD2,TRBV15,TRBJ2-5,TGTGCCACCAATGCAGCGGGGGAAGAGACCCAGTACTTC,CATNAAGEETQYF
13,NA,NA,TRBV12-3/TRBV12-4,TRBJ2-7,TGTGCCAGCAGTTTATCGAGGGGAGGAGAGCAGTACTTC,CASSLSRGGEQYF
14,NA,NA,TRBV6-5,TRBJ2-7,TGTGCCAGCAGTTACTCTACAGGGTTCTACGAGCAGTACTTC,CASSYSTGFYEQYF
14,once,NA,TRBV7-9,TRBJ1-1,TGTGCCAGCAGCCAAAACAGGGTAGACACTGAAGCTTTCTTT,CASSQNRVDTEAFF
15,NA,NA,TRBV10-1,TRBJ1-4,TGCGCCAGCAGTGAGTCGACAGAGACTGATGAAAAACTGTTTTTT,CASSESTETDEKLFF
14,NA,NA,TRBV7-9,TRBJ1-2,TGTGCCAGCAGCTTAGTTGAGACCTTCTATGGCTACACCTTC,CASSLVETFYGYTF
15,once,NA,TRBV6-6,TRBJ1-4,TGTGCCAGCAGTTACCGGGATGGATTTAATGAAAAACTGTTTTTT,CASSYRDGFNEKLFF
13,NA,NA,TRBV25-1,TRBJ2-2,TGTGCCAGCAGCGACAGGTACACCGGGGAGCTGTTTTTT,CASSDRYTGELFF
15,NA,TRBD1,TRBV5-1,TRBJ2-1,TGCGCCAGCATCTCCCGGGACAGGGGATACAATGAGCAGTTCTTC,CASISRDRGYNEQFF
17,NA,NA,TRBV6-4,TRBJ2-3,TGTGCCAGCAGTGCCAACCTGCCGGGGGACGGGGCAGATACGCAGTATTTT,CASSANLPGDGADTQYF
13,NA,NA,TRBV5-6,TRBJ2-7,TGTGCCAGCAGCTTTCCACAGCCCTTCGAGCAGTACTTC,CASSFPQPFEQYF
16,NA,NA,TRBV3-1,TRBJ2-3,TGTGCCAGCAGCCAAGACGTTTCCGGGCCGCCCGCGACGCAGTATTTT,CASSQDVSGPPATQYF
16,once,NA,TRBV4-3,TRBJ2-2,TGCGCCAGCAGCCAAGACCGGAGTTGGCCCACCGGGGAGCTGTTTTTT,CASSQDRSWPTGELFF
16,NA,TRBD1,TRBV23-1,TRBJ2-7,TGCGCCAGCAGTCAGCGGGACAGGGGAAACTCCTACGAGCAGTACTTC,CASSQRDRGNSYEQYF
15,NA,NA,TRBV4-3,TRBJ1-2,TGCGCCAGCAGCCAAGGGGCAGGGGCCAACTATGGCTACACCTTC,CASSQGAGANYGYTF
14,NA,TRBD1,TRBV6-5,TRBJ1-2,TGTGCCAGCAGTTACAAGGGACAGGAGTATGGCTACACCTTC,CASSYKGQEYGYTF
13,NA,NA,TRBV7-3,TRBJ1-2,TGTGCCAGCAGCTTAATCAATGATGGTGGCTACACCTTC,CASSLINDGGYTF
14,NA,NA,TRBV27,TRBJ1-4,TGTGCCAGCAGTTTGCGTGGGTCTAATGAAAAACTGTTTTTT,CASSLRGSNEKLFF
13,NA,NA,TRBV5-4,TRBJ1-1,TGTGCCAGCAGCTTGGCCCTAGAGTCTGAAGCTTTCTTT,CASSLALESEAFF
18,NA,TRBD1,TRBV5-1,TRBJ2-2,TGCGCCAGCAGCTTGAATTACCGGGACAGGGCGAACACCGGGGAGCTGTTTTTT,CASSLNYRDRANTGELFF
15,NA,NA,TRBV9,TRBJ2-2,TGTGCCAGCAGCGTAGAGACAGGCCGCACCGGGGAGCTGTTTTTT,CASSVETGRTGELFF
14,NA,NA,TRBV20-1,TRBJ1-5,TGCAGTGCCGCAACGGGGGGATACAATCAGCCCCAGCATTTT,CSAATGGYNQPQHF
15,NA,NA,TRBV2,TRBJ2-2,TGTGCCAGCAGTGAAGCTGGCGGACTTCCCGGGGAGCTGTTTTTT,CASSEAGGLPGELFF
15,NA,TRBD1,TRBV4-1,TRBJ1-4,TGCGCCAGCAGCCAAGAAGGGGACAGTGGGGAAAAACTGTTTTTT,CASSQEGDSGEKLFF
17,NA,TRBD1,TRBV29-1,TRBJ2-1,TGCAGCGTTGAAGCCCGACAGGGGGGCGAATCCTACAATGAGCAGTTCTTC,CSVEARQGGESYNEQFF
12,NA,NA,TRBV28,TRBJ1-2,TGTGCCAGCAGTCCAGACATAGGCGGCTACACCTTC,CASSPDIGGYTF
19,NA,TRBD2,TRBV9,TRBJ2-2,TGTGCCAGCAGCGTGCGACCGGGACTAGCGGGGCCAGACACCGGGGAGCTGTTTTTT,CASSVRPGLAGPDTGELFF
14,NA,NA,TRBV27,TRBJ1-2,TGTGCCAGCCACGGGGCGGGCGGATACTATGGCTACACCTTC,CASHGAGGYYGYTF
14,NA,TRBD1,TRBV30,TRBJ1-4,TGTGCCTGGAGTACGGACAGGGCCCCTGAAAAACTGTTTTTT,CAWSTDRAPEKLFF